The 15 T cell receptor beta chains reported below all come from one sample, sequenced in a study of blood T cell repertoires in COVID-19. Assay: immunoSEQ multiplex PCR; the TCRdb copy retains only in-frame clones and omits some. The table includes under 250,000 clones, 84% detected once. Sequencing was done on a sample of peripheral blood. Receptors were obtained from a man between 45 and 60 years old with acute or convalescent COVID-19.

V and J are TRBV6-6 and TRBJ2-7; no definite D call. Germline V gives CDR1 MNHNY, CDR2 SVGAGI (reference sequence). The CDR3 extends over 12 amino acids. V lost 0 bases and J 4 bases, leaving 4 bases between the germline ends. The CDR3 DNA sequence: TGTGCCAGCAGTTACTCCCTTTACGAGCAGTACTTC. Residues: CASSYSLYEQYF.

The chain carries TRBV19 and TRBJ2-1; D is unclear. V was cut by 1 base and J by 15 bases, with 19 bases left in between. The CDR3 totals 14 residues. The V gene's germline CDR1 is LNHDA and CDR2 SQIVND (reference sequence). The CDR3 loop is CASSIGYGLNLLFF. CDR3 nucleotides: TGTGCCAGTAGTATAGGATATGGGCTAAATTTGTTGTTCTTC.

In this sample, this clone turned up a few times. CDR3 sequence: CATSRETGGESQHF. In DNA form, the CDR3 reads TGTGCCACCAGCAGGGAGACAGGGGGCGAGTCCCAGCATTTT. This chain uses TRBV15 with TRBJ1-5; 10 bases agree with TRBD1. The CDR3 runs 14 residues. J lost 11 bases, V lost 3 bases, and 7 bases had no gene match. Germline V gives CDR1 LNHNV, CDR2 YYDKDF (reference sequence).

V is TRBV9 and J is TRBJ2-3; 14 nucleotides line up with TRBD2. In germline, CDR1 is SGDLS, CDR2 YYNGEE. This CDR3 region has 17 residues. V lost 0 bases to trimming and J lost 2 bases; unmatched junction nucleotides: 2. The CDR3 coding sequence is TGTGCCAGCAGCGTAGGGACTAGCGGGGGGCACACAGATACGCAGTATTTT. Protein: CASSVGTSGGHTDTQYF.

The CDR3 loop reads CASSKGLAGAKNIQYF. For the CDR3, the DNA is TGTGCCAGCAGCAAAGGACTAGCGGGGGCCAAAAACATTCAGTACTTC. The chain recombines TRBV21-1 with TRBJ2-4; TRBD2 reflects the table's D call only, with no check against the DNA. TRBV21-1 is flagged as a pseudogene. The CDR3 sequence is 16 residues long.

This sequence joins TRBV7-8 and TRBJ2-3, with 7 bases matching TRBD2. Germline V gene lookup returns CDR1 SGHVS and CDR2 FQNEAQ. With V trimmed by 7 bases and J by 4 bases, 8 bases remained unmatched. The CDR3 runs to 14 residues. For the CDR3, the DNA is TGTGCCAGCATCAAAGGGAGGGCATCAGATACGCAGTATTTT. This codes for CASIKGRASDTQYF.

The CDR3 loop is CAWSGGGPQHF. As DNA, the CDR3 is TGTGCCTGGAGTGGAGGGGGGCCCCAGCATTTT. V gene TRBV30 combines with J gene TRBJ1-5; possible D gene TRBD1, 6 bases. Trimming took 1 base from V and 9 from J, leaving 7 bases between them. Germline CDR1 GTSNPN, CDR2 SVGIG (reference sequence). There are 11 residues in the CDR3.

The V call is TRBV5-5, the J call TRBJ1-5; D might be TRBD1 (5 bases). The CDR3 is 15 amino acids. The germline CDR1 and CDR2 sequences are SGHKS and YYEKEE (reference sequence). V was cut by 6 bases and J by 2 bases, with 15 bases left in between. The CDR3 region is CASTIWAGGNQPQHF. The CDR3, as DNA: TGTGCCAGCACCATTTGGGCGGGGGGCAATCAGCCCCAGCATTTT.

CDR3 residues: CSVKGRGITYEQYF. CDR3 sequence (DNA): TGCAGCGTTAAAGGACGCGGCATTACCTACGAGCAGTACTTC. This chain connects TRBV29-1 to TRBJ2-7, with unresolved D. Germline V gene lookup returns CDR1 SQVTM and CDR2 ANQGSEA. CDR3 length equals 14 residues. V dropped 5 bases and J dropped 2 bases, with 16 bases sitting between them.

The table lists this clone with a count of one. The CDR3 bases are TGTGCCAGTAGTCCGACAGGTTTTGGGTACGGCTACACCTTC. Translating it yields CASSPTGFGYGYTF. The chain employs TRBV19 and TRBJ1-2, with TRBD1 as a possible D gene (6 bases). V was clipped by 5 bases and J by 8 bases, with 18 bases between them. The germline V gene has CDR1 LNHDA and CDR2 SQIVND (reference sequence). The CDR3 contains 14 residues.

This chain links TRBV11-2 with TRBJ2-1; D gene ambiguous. Trimming left V 6 bases short and J 0 bases short, with 9 bases between. This CDR3 has 14 amino acids. Germline V gene sequence: CDR1 SGHAT, CDR2 FQNNGV. The CDR3 DNA follows: TGTGCCAGCAGTCTCGGTGACTCCTACAATGAGCAGTTCTTC. Translated, it gives CASSLGDSYNEQFF.

The CDR3: CASSGLGTVPSGNTIYF. DNA of the CDR3: TGCGCCAGCAGTGGCCTCGGGACAGTACCCTCTGGAAACACCATATATTTT. The V call is TRBV10-2, the J call TRBJ1-3, with TRBD1 matching over 7 bases. The V and J ends lost 4 bases and 0 bases, in that order; junction bases with no gene match: 9. This CDR3 spans 17 amino acids. The germline V gene encodes CDR1 WSHSY and CDR2 SAAADI.

The chain recombines TRBV11-2 with TRBJ1-4; no firm D call. This CDR3 is 13 amino acids long. V was shortened by 4 bases and J by 10 bases, with 13 bases between the two germline ends. The germline CDR1 and CDR2 sequences are SGHAT and FQNNGV. The CDR3 region has the DNA TGTGCCAGCAGCTCCTTTCCCCCCGGAAAACTGTTTTTT. This encodes CASSSFPPGKLFF. Looking up the rest from reference TRBV11-2 and TRBJ1-4 gives the full variable domain: EAGVAQSPRYKIIEKRQSVAFWCNPISGHATLYWYQQILGQGPKLLIQFQNNGVVDDSQLPKDRFSAERLKGVDSTLKIQPAKLEDSAVYLCASSSFPPGKLFFGSGTQLSVL.

The rearrangement uses TRBV7-9 and TRBJ2-5, with D perhaps TRBD1 (6 bases). V dropped 4 bases and J dropped 1 base, with 13 bases sitting between them. The CDR3 spans 15 residues. Germline V gives CDR1 SEHNR, CDR2 FQNEAQ (reference sequence). CDR3 region: CASSSWTAPQETQYF. The DNA of the CDR3 is TGTGCCAGCAGCTCATGGACAGCTCCCCAAGAGACCCAGTACTTC.

J is TRBJ2-3 and V is TRBV7-6; 11 bases agree with TRBD2. Germline V gene lookup returns CDR1 SGHVS and CDR2 FNYEAQ. The CDR3 has 15 amino acids. V lost 3 bases, J lost 2 bases, and 1 base stayed unmatched. CDR3 loop: CASSFSGGVTDTQYF. The CDR3 bases are TGTGCCAGCAGCTTTAGCGGGGGGGTCACAGATACGCAGTATTTT.